The next 20 T cell receptor beta chains were all read from a single sample in a study of T cell repertoires in cytomegalovirus infection. From the reads, TCRdb called clonotypes with MiXCR, one entry per CDR3 protein. Found here are about 300,000 distinct CDR3 sequences, around 10% of them singletons; the top ten hold over 2.5%. Input material: PBMCs. Receptor source: a human donor in good health (CMV status not recorded). Some clones in this sample may be carry-over from other donors' samples.

There are many counts of this clonotype. The chain carries TRBV6-2 or TRBV6-3 and TRBJ2-1, with D unclear. Per the germline V gene, CDR1 is MNHEY and CDR2 is SVGEGT. The CDR3 has 11 amino acids. With 2 bases removed from V and 7 bases from J, the gap between germline ends came to 3 bases. Here the CDR3 reads CASSYGNEQFF. DNA of the CDR3: TGTGCCAGCAGTTACGGTAATGAGCAGTTCTTC.

V is TRBV25-1 and J is TRBJ2-3; a possible D gene is TRBD2 (5 bases). The germline CDR1 and CDR2 sequences are MGHDK and SYGVNS. V was trimmed by 3 bases and J by 0 bases, leaving 10 bases between them. This CDR3 is built from 15 residues. The CDR3: CASSDTGSSTDTQYF. The CDR3 nucleotides read TGTGCCAGCAGTGATACGGGGTCTAGCACAGATACGCAGTATTTT.

This clonotype was seen many times. The V and J genes are TRBV6-2 or TRBV6-3 and TRBJ1-1; TRBD1 matches 9 bases. CDR1 MNHEY and CDR2 SVGEGT come from the germline V gene. V lost 2 bases to trimming and J lost 4 bases; unmatched junction nucleotides: 8. This CDR3 is 16 amino acids long. This CDR3 reads CASSYSSGQGITEAFF. DNA of the CDR3: TGTGCCAGCAGTTACAGCTCCGGACAGGGGATCACTGAAGCTTTCTTT.

At least ten counts were recorded for this clonotype. This CDR3 is CASSSGGNTEAFF. The CDR3 coding sequence is TGTGCCAGCAGCTCCGGGGGGAACACTGAAGCTTTCTTT. V and J are TRBV7-2 and TRBJ1-1, with a tentative D call TRBD1 (5 bases). The germline CDR1 and CDR2 sequences are SGHTA and FQGNSA. V was pared by 4 bases and J by 1 base, with 7 bases between. The CDR3 spans 13 residues.

The chain has TRBV20-1 and TRBJ2-1, with D possibly being TRBD2 (5 bases). Trimming left V 4 bases short and J 7 bases short, with 20 bases between. CDR3 length equals 15 residues. Germline V gene sequence: CDR1 DFQATT, CDR2 SNEGSKA (reference sequence). The CDR3 region is CSAIPRRRPGNEQFF. For the CDR3, the DNA is TGCAGTGCTATCCCTAGAAGGCGTCCGGGGAATGAGCAGTTCTTC.

This clonotype was detected ten times or more. The chain combines TRBV11-1 with TRBJ2-5, with 9 positions matching TRBD2. Unmatched junction bases numbered 11, after V lost 5 bases and J lost 7 bases. Germline V lookup: CDR1 SGHAT, CDR2 FQDESV (reference sequence). CDR3 length: 15 residues. CDR3 coding DNA: TGTGCCAGCAGCCGGGCTAGCGGGGCATCGTCGACCCAGTACTTC. It yields the protein CASSRASGASSTQYF.

This clonotype occurred many times. The chain carries TRBV28 and TRBJ1-5; D perhaps matches TRBD1 (5 bases). Germline CDR1 MDHEN, CDR2 SYDVKM. This CDR3 has 15 amino acids. Trimming took off 6 bases at V and 4 bases at J, with 16 bases between the two ends. For the CDR3, the DNA is TGTGCCAGCAGACCACAGAGGGGCCCGAATCAGCCCCAGCATTTT. Its protein product is CASRPQRGPNQPQHF.

Many counts were recorded for this clonotype. The rearrangement links TRBV6-2 or TRBV6-3 to TRBJ2-3; D is undetermined. The germline gives CDR1 MNHEY, CDR2 SVGEGT. This CDR3 comprises 16 residues. Trimming took 2 bases from V and 0 from J, leaving 12 bases between them. CDR3 DNA sequence: TGTGCCAGCAGTTACAAGAATGAACCAAGCACAGATACGCAGTATTTT. It codes for CASSYKNEPSTDTQYF.

Points on this clonotype: A much larger clone lies one base from this, so it may be a read error. Lacking the conserved final phenylalanine or tryptophan, this CDR3 likely reflects a read error. The chain combines TRBV13 with TRBJ2-3; 10 nucleotides agree with TRBD1. This CDR3 spans 15 amino acids. Trimming took 5 bases from V and 5 from J; bases not matched to a gene: 7. Germline loops: CDR1 PRHDT, CDR2 FYEKMQ (reference sequence). CDR3 coding DNA: TGTGCCAGCAGCCCTATCGGGACAGGGGAAGATACGCAGTATTCT. This translates into CASSPIGTGEDTQYS.

This clonotype was counted ten times or more. The chain joins TRBV7-8 to TRBJ1-1; no clear D gene. The V end was cut by 1 base, the J end by 5 bases, with 11 bases between. In germline, CDR1 is SGHVS, CDR2 FQNEAQ. This CDR3 is 14 amino acids long. The CDR3 bases are TGTGCCAGCAGCTTAGGTGTATCGGGAACTGAAGCTTTCTTT. It yields the protein CASSLGVSGTEAFF.

This clonotype has a count of ten or more. The genes are TRBV5-4 and TRBJ1-6; D uncertain. CDR1 is SGHNT, CDR2 YYREEE, per germline (reference sequence). Trimming shortened V by 1 base and J by 7 bases, and 9 bases separated the two germline ends. The CDR3 contains 14 residues. The CDR3 region is CASSLRQTNSPLHF. In DNA, the CDR3 is TGTGCCAGCAGCTTGAGGCAGACAAATTCACCCCTCCACTTT.

The chain has TRBV6-5 and TRBJ2-5; no reliable D call. From germline, CDR1 is MNHEY and CDR2 SVGAGI. The CDR3 has 15 residues. With 0 bases removed from V and 2 bases from J, the gap between germline ends came to 10 bases. The CDR3 is CASSYSKGPQETQYF. In DNA, the CDR3 is TGTGCCAGCAGTTACTCGAAGGGCCCACAAGAGACCCAGTACTTC.

This clonotype was found many times. Written as DNA, the CDR3 is TGCAGTCCACATCCGGGACCAATGAACGAGCAGTTCTTC. As protein: CSPHPGPMNEQFF. V usage is TRBV20-1 and J usage is TRBJ2-1; D possibly uses TRBD1 or TRBD2 (5 bases each). Germline V CDR1 and CDR2: DFQATT, SNEGSKA (reference sequence). The ends were cut back, 8 bases at V and 10 bases at J, with 21 bases in the middle. This CDR3 is 13 amino acids long.

This clonotype was seen at least ten times. The chain uses TRBV12-3 or TRBV12-4 and TRBJ1-2, with 11 bases matching TRBD1. The V segment lost 6 bases and the J segment 3 bases; nucleotides outside the gene matches: 9. The CDR3 length is 16 residues. The CDR3 reads CASSPGQGAIDYGYTF. The CDR3 bases are TGTGCCAGCAGCCCCGGACAGGGGGCCATTGACTATGGCTACACCTTC.

This clonotype has ten or more counts. The rearrangement links TRBV24-1 to TRBJ2-3; TRBD2 agrees at 12 bases. The V and J ends lost 4 bases and 1 base, in that order; junction bases with no gene match: 2. The germline CDR1 and CDR2 sequences are KGHDR and SFDVKD. There are 16 residues in the CDR3. CDR3 loop: CATSEASGGGTDTQYF. For the CDR3, the DNA is TGTGCCACCAGTGAGGCTAGCGGGGGGGGCACAGATACGCAGTATTTT.

At least ten counts were recorded for this clonotype. The J gene is TRBJ2-2, the V gene TRBV7-2; 7 nucleotides line up with TRBD1. CDR1 SGHTA and CDR2 FQGNSA come from the germline V gene. The CDR3 contains 16 residues. Trimming at V came to 5 bases and at J to 4 bases, leaving 10 bases not matched to a gene. The CDR3 sequence is CASSLRTGGSTGELFF. As DNA, the CDR3 is TGTGCCAGCAGCCTACGGACAGGTGGGAGCACCGGGGAGCTGTTTTTT.

This clonotype was seen at least ten times. This sequence joins TRBV6-5 and TRBJ1-5, with a weak D call TRBD1 (5 bases). Germline-derived CDR1 and CDR2 are MNHEY and SVGAGI. Between the trimmed V and J ends, which lost 4 bases and 2 bases, there was a span of 9 bases. CDR3 length: 14 residues. The CDR3 DNA reads as TGTGCCAGCAGTTTAGGGGATGGCAATCAGCCCCAGCATTTT. Translating it yields CASSLGDGNQPQHF.

This clonotype was detected ten times or more. This CDR3 reads CASSPASRGRTGELFF. CDR3 nucleotides: TGCGCCAGCAGCCCCGCCTCCAGGGGGAGGACCGGGGAGCTGTTTTTT. The rearrangement links TRBV4-3 to TRBJ2-2; D is possibly TRBD1 (7 bases). Germline-derived CDR1 and CDR2 are LGHNA and YSLEER. The CDR3 covers 16 residues. V was shortened by 4 bases and J by 5 bases, with 17 bases between the two germline ends.

This clonotype has a count of ten or more. The chain employs TRBV19 and TRBJ2-1, with 11 bases matching TRBD2. The length of the CDR3 is 14 residues. The germline gives CDR1 LNHDA, CDR2 SQIVND (reference sequence). The junction had 5 bases not matched to a gene; V was cut back by 5 bases and J by 8 bases. This CDR3 reads CASSLLAGGYEQFF. The CDR3 DNA reads as TGTGCCAGTAGTTTGTTAGCGGGGGGGTATGAGCAGTTCTTC.

At least ten counts were recorded for this clonotype. The V and J genes are TRBV20-1 and TRBJ2-1, with 7 bases that match TRBD2. Germline CDR1 is DFQATT and CDR2 is SNEGSKA (reference sequence). V dropped 7 bases and J dropped 0; count of bases not matched to a gene: 6. This CDR3 contains 14 residues. CDR3 in DNA: TGCAGTGTTAGCGGGTCCGTCTCCTACAATGAGCAGTTCTTC. Protein: CSVSGSVSYNEQFF.